This T cell receptor beta chain derives from a study of beta chain features in type 1 diabetes. Study-wide results and limits: Junctions at VDJ sites from type 1 diabetes patients had fewer insertions and more deletions.

Sequenced material consisted of expressed TCRB transcripts (all of the isolated RNA was reverse transcribed). The method was immunoSEQ multiplex PCR; TCRdb's version includes in-frame clones alone and lacks a portion of them. Found here are about 620,000 clones, about 14% of them singletons; the top ten hold about 0.086%. The CDR3 sequence is 16 residues long. The V segment lost 2 bases and the J segment 3 bases; nucleotides outside the gene matches: 7. The V gene's germline CDR1 is SGDLS and CDR2 YYNGEE. This clone was detected a few times. Its antigen is unknown. The source of this sequence is a man between 18 and 35 years old in good health. The chain has TRBV9 and TRBJ2-1; 8 bases fit TRBD2. Sequencing was done on a sample of naive CD4+ T cells from blood. The CDR3 region has the DNA TGTGCCAGCAGCGTCCTCGGACTAGCTTTCTACAATGAGCAGTTCTTC. It specifies CASSVLGLAFYNEQFF.